What follows are 7 T cell receptor beta chains derived from one specimen sequenced in a study of cytomegalovirus exposure and HLA in healthy donors. The PCR made use of 60 Vbeta and 13 Jbeta primers. The repertoire was sequenced with immunoSEQ multiplex PCR; TCRdb's copy has only in-frame clones and lacks some. The sample lists about 130,000 clones; about 74% were seen once. The sequenced material came from PBMCs. The source of these receptors is a man between 18 and 29 years old in good health and CMV-seropositive.

J is TRBJ2-5 and V is TRBV11-1, with D perhaps matching TRBD1 (5 bases). From germline, CDR1 is SGHAT and CDR2 FQDESV (reference sequence). The CDR3 sequence is 14 residues long. Trimming pared 0 bases from V and 7 bases from J, leaving 12 bases between. CDR3 sequence: CASSLAGRSGTQYF. CDR3 coding DNA: TGTGCCAGCAGCTTAGCGGGGCGGTCCGGGACCCAGTACTTC.

V gene TRBV7-9 combines with J gene TRBJ2-3, with 10 bases identical to TRBD1. CDR1 is SEHNR, CDR2 FQNEAQ, per germline (reference sequence). The length of the CDR3 is 16 residues. The CDR3 DNA reads as TGTGCTTTGGGACAGGGGCGTAACATGGGCACAGATACGCAGTATTTT. Protein: CALGQGRNMGTDTQYF.

The J gene is TRBJ2-3, the V gene TRBV27; D may be TRBD1 (6 bases). The CDR3 is 15 residues long. Germline CDR1 MNHEY, CDR2 SMNVEV (reference sequence). Trimming removed 0 bases from V and 4 bases from J, with 11 bases in between. DNA of the CDR3: TGTGCCAGCAGTTTATCGACAGGTTACGCAGATACGCAGTATTTT. As protein: CASSLSTGYADTQYF.

J is TRBJ1-1 and V is TRBV19; unclear D gene. Looked up from germline, CDR1 is LNHDA and CDR2 is SQIVND (reference sequence). The V and J ends lost 5 bases and 0 bases respectively, with 10 bases between them. The CDR3 extends over 14 amino acids. DNA of the CDR3: TGTGCCAGTAGTGCGAGATCCATGAACACTGAAGCTTTCTTT. It is translated as CASSARSMNTEAFF.

The rearrangement uses TRBV10-3 and TRBJ1-1; D gene uncertain. Germline CDR1 reads ENHRY; CDR2 reads SYGVKD. V shed 3 bases and J shed 3 bases, with 2 bases lying between them. The CDR3 contains 11 residues. The CDR3 reads CAISDYTEAFF. DNA of the CDR3: TGTGCCATCAGTGACTACACTGAAGCTTTCTTT.

This chain connects TRBV6-4 to TRBJ1-2; D is possibly TRBD1 (5 bases). Germline-derived CDR1 and CDR2 are MRHNA and SNTAGT. The CDR3 is made up of 15 amino acids. Between the trimmed V and J ends, which lost 5 bases and 6 bases, there was a span of 19 bases. The CDR3 DNA sequence: TGTGCCAGCAGTCCGCGGGGGGAATGGTACGATGGCTACACCTTC. Amino acid sequence: CASSPRGEWYDGYTF.

The chain couples TRBV7-9 to TRBJ2-5; D is unclear. The CDR3 totals 12 residues. Germline CDR1 is SEHNR and CDR2 is FQNEAQ (reference sequence). The germline V and J ends were trimmed by 4 bases and 5 bases, with 8 bases remaining between them. In nucleotides, the CDR3 is TGTGCCAGCAGCTCGGGTGGGGAGACCCAGTACTTC. Translated: CASSSGGETQYF.